This TCR beta chain is drawn from a study of blood T cell repertoires in COVID-19. Study overall: The cDNA or gDNA used as material had been derived from T cells, B-cell-depleted T cells, or PBMCs.

Trimming stripped 6 bases from V and 0 bases from J, with 15 bases between. The length of the CDR3 is 15 residues. Germline loops: CDR1 MDHEN, CDR2 SYDVKM. Original handling: The authors estimated nucleated cell counts from reference gene primer amplification. Assay used: immunoSEQ multiplex PCR; TCRdb lists only in-frame clones, some missing. The DNA was the basis for D and trimming; V, J and clone size are from that table. The sample lists 60,000 to 65,000 clones, 80% to 95% occurring once. Sequencing was done on a sample of peripheral blood. The V call is TRBV28, the J call TRBJ2-7, with a weak D call TRBD1 (6 bases). The sequence was obtained from a woman older than 75 with active COVID-19. In DNA, the CDR3 is TGTGCCAGCAGCTCCCCGACAGGTCGCTCCTACGAGCAGTACTTC. Translation gives CASSSPTGRSYEQYF.